This entry concerns a single TCR beta chain. V was shortened by 5 bases and J by 4 bases, with 17 bases between the two germline ends. CDR3 size: 15 residues. Germline values: CDR1 SGHVS, CDR2 FNYEAQ. Some clones are missing from TCRdb's copy, which holds only in-frame ones; the method was immunoSEQ multiplex PCR. Of over 450,000 clones listed, nearly 90% are singletons. Patients in Seattle were enrolled during active infection, then followed longitudinally. This sample was taken from a study of blood T cell repertoires in COVID-19. Study-level information: Both acute and convalescent COVID-19 samples were obtained from the United States, Italy and Spain.

This chain uses TRBV7-6 with TRBJ2-5, with D possibly TRBD2 on 5 matching bases. Sequencing was carried out using peripheral blood. The source is a man in his late teens or twenties with COVID-19, enrolled during active disease. The CDR3 DNA sequence: TGTGCCAGCAGCCCGACCTACGGAGGTGGAGAGACCCAGTACTTC. This codes for CASSPTYGGGETQYF.